The T cell receptor (beta chain) under discussion was sequenced for a study of OX40 agonist ivuxolimab in advanced cancers. Notes on the research overall: Ivuxolimab, which targeted the costimulatory receptor OX40 (CD134), was an agonistic, fully human IgG2 monoclonal antibody. In the dose-escalation cohort, 65% to 85% of patients were male, and the mean age was roughly 56 years with a range of roughly 20 to 80. Patients were allowed to have had prior anti-PD-1, anti-PD-L1 or anti-CTLA-4 therapy, and more than 30% of the dose-escalation patients had previously received checkpoint inhibitors. Peripheral TCRbeta sequencing aimed to test whether ivuxolimab altered TCR sequence diversity and caused clonal T-cell expansion. The paper covers the monotherapy dose-escalation part of the phase I ivuxolimab trial, which included N ≈ 52 patients. Partial responses occurred in three dose-escalation patients, of whom one had hepatocellular carcinoma and two had cutaneous melanoma. Intravenous ivuxolimab was administered to patients every 2 weeks at six dose levels: 0.01, 0.1, 0.3, 1.5, 3 and 10 mg/kg. Of the 50 or so patients in dose escalation, some 20 had hepatocellular carcinoma, some 15 had melanoma, 9 had renal cell carcinoma and 9 had head and neck cancer. Overall study results and their limits: After ivuxolimab, CD8+ T cells had more expanded clones than CD4+ T cells on average. The antigen specificity of the clonally expanded peripheral T cells was not determined. At doses of 0.1 to 3.0 mg/kg, clonal expansion of both CD4+ and CD8+ T cells in blood was seen between baseline and week 6. Low levels of normalized T-cell clonal expansion were also seen in some nonresponding patients. In the 0.1-3.0 mg/kg groups, partial responders had among the lowest normalized peripheral clonal expansion, particularly in CD8+ T cells.

To sequence the TCRbeta CDR3 region, genomic DNA was isolated from the sorted cells. The immunoSEQ Assay was used for sequencing of TCRbeta CDR3 regions. Not all clones reach the TCRdb copy of this immuneACCESS table, which keeps in-frame sequences only. Checked studies attribute under half of the gap to unresolved V genes and leave the rest unexplained. The sample data list 55,000 to 65,000 clones, and just over 85% of these were observed just once. Approximately 1% of the sample belongs to the ten largest clones. To note about this clone: No cognate antigen has been identified for it. Base qualities are not provided; no much larger clone lies one nucleotide away.

The trial excluded patients who had a history of autoimmune disease or were on systemic immunosuppression. Peripheral blood for TCR sequencing was collected from all dose cohorts at baseline, on cycle 4 day 1, and on cycle 7 day 1. The samples were taken from a phase I, first-in-human, multicenter, open-label dose-escalation trial of ivuxolimab. Adults with locally advanced or metastatic head and neck squamous cell, hepatocellular, melanoma or renal cell carcinoma were enrolled in the trial. Before TCR sequencing, CD4+ T cells and CD8+ T cells from peripheral blood were sorted into separate populations. Sequences MNHNS (CDR1) and SASEGT (CDR2) are obtained from the germline V gene. V is shortened by 2 bases, J by 4 bases, and the region joining them spans 15 bases. From cysteine to phenylalanine, the CDR3 is 16 amino acids long. Of all the DNA, just the CDR3 is kept, 48 bases in frame from base 1.

In this chain, TRBV6-1 is recombined with TRBJ2-1; TRBD1 might be the D gene, on 5 matching bases. This receptor was identified in an adult with an advanced solid tumor such as melanoma, head and neck, liver or kidney cancer. The specimen was CD4+ or CD8+ T cells sorted from blood, collected in a trial of the OX40 agonist ivuxolimab. The CDR3 here reads CASSERWGRGYNEQFF. The bases are TGTGCCAGCAGTGAACGGTGGGGAAGGGGTTACAATGAGCAGTTCTTC.